This T cell receptor beta chain derives from a study of untreated major depressive disorder (dated by TCRdb to 2016 to 2019). Regarding the complete study: This cross-sectional case-control study compared T cell phenotype and TCR repertoire between antidepressant-free major depressive disorder patients and individually matched non-depressed controls. The sequencing was a follow-up to the differences in Vbeta 5.1, Vbeta 11 and Vbeta 22 usage that flow cytometry had picked up across the whole cohort.

The Qiagen DNeasy Blood and Tissue Kit was used to extract total genomic DNA from purified CD4+ T cells. Amplification and sequencing of the TCRbeta CDR3 region, as defined according to IMGT, were carried out with immunoSEQ immunosequencing protocols. Turning to the authors' computational methods: The immunoSEQ service preprocessed the raw sequence data to correct PCR and sequencing errors. After being loaded into the immunoSEQ Analyzer, the data underwent further analysis with VDJtools v1.0.7. Patient-control differences were tested with the paired Wilcoxon signed-rank test. Entries here come from immuneACCESS through TCRdb and include only in-frame sequences with V and J called. Some clones fail to appear in such tables; in the studies checked, an unresolved V gene covers under half of the shortfall, and the cause of the remainder is unknown. V, J and clone size are those of that table, while D and trimming were read from the DNA. The sample table records approximately 20,000 clones; roughly nine tenths of these occur just once. Roughly 0.6% of the sample goes to the ten largest clones.

General conclusions and limits of the study: Sequencing confirmed higher TRBV05-01 (Vbeta 5.1) usage among CD4+ T cells of depressed patients than controls, with p = 0.040 in a one-tailed test. In every sequenced subject, the top five TRBV05-01 clones were all identified as private clones. In the sequencing data, TRBV25-01 and TRBV02-01 usage matched the flow-cytometry pattern but was not statistically significant. Strict matching and exclusion criteria produced a comparatively small study sample, limiting generalizability of findings. For the sequencing comparisons, one-tailed planned tests were applied to only three Vbeta families that had been selected in advance.

For sex, age, current smoking status and body mass index, every depressed patient had a pairwise-matched non-depressed control. European descent was reported for all participants. Patients were diagnosed with major depressive disorder by DSM-IV criteria and had a Hamilton Rating Scale for Depression score of 18 or higher. For at least 8 weeks before enrollment, patients had taken no psychiatric medication of any kind, antidepressants included. Among patients, depression severity was moderate to severe. Major medical conditions, Axis I/II comorbidities, regular medication or illicit drug use, and drinking over 100 g alcohol weekly were applied as exclusion criteria for all participants. From each participant, about 30 ml of peripheral blood was collected into EDTA tubes. CD4+ T cells were purified from thawed PBMCs by magnetic negative selection with the BD IMag Human CD4 T Lymphocyte Enrichment Set. A purity of about 95% was typically achieved with the CD4+ enrichment method, as confirmed by flow cytometry. TCRbeta sequencing was performed on a subgroup of five case-control pairs selected blind to chemokine receptor expression and flow-cytometric repertoire skewing results. All blood samples were collected in the morning at 8:00 a.m., and PBMCs were isolated by Ficoll-Hypaque gradient centrifugation. PBMCs were cryopreserved by gradual cooling to -80°C and stored in liquid nitrogen until assayed.

In the case of this clone: Its cognate antigen has yet to be identified. Base qualities are not at hand, and no much larger clone is one base apart.

Per the germline V gene, MGHRA is the CDR1 and YSYEKL is the CDR2. CDR3 length: 17 amino acids, cysteine to phenylalanine. Of the read, only the CDR3 DNA is kept; its 51 bases are in frame from base 1. Deletion took 1 base off V and 5 bases off J, with a span of 19 bases between the germline ends. This receptor was identified in a woman in her forties with major depressive disorder. The sequenced sample consisted of CD4+ T cells from PBMCs. This sequence uses TRBV4-1 and TRBJ2-3; possibly the D gene is TRBD1, per 6 matching bases. The DNA sequence is given as TGCGCCAGCAGCCAAGGGCGCAGCAGGGGTTTTCAAGATACGCAGTATTTT. Its protein reads: CASSQGRSRGFQDTQYF.